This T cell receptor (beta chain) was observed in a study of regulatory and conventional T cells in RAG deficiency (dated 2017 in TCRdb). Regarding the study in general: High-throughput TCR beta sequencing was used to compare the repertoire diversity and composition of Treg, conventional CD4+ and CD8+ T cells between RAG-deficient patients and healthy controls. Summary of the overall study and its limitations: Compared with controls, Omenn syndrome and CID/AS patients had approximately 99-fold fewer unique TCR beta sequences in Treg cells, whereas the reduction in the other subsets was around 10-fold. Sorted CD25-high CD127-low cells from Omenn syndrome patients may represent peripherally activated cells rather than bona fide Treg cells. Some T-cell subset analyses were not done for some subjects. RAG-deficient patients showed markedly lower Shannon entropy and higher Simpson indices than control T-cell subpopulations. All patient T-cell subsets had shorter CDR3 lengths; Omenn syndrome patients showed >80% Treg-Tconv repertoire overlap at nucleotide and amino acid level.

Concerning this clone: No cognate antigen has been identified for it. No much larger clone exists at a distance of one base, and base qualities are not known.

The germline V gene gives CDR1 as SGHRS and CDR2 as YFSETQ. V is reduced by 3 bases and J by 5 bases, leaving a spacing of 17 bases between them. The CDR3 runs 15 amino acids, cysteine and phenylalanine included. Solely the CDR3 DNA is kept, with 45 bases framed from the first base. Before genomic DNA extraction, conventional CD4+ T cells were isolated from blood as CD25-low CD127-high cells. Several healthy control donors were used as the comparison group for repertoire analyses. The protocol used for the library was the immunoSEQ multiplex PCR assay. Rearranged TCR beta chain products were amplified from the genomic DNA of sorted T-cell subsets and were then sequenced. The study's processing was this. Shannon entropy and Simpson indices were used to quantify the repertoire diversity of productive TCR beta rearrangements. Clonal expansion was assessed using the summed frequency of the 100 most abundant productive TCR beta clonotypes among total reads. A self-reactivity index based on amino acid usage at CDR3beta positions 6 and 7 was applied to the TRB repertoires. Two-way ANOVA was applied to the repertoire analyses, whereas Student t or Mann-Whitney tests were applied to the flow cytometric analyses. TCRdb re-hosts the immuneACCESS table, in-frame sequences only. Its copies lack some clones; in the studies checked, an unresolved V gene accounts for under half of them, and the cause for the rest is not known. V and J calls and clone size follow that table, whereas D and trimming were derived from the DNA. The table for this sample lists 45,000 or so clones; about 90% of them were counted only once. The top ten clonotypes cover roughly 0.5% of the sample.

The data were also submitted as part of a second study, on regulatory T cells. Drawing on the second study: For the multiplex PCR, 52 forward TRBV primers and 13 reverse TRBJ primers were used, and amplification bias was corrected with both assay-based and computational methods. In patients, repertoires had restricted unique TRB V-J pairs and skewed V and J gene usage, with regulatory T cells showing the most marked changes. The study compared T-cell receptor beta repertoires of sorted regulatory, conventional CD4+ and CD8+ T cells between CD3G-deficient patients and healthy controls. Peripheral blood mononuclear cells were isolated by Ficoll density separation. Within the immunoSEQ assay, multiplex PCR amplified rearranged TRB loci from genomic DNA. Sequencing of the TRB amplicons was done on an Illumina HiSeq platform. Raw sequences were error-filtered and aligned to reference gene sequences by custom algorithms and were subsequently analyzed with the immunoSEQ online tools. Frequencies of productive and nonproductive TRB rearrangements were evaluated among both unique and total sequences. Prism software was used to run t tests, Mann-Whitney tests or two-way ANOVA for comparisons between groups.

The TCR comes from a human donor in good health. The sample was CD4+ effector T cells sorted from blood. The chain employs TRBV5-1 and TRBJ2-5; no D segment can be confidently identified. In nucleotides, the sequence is TGCGCCAGCAGCTCCGGCAGCGAAGAAAGGGAGACCCAGTACTTC. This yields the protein CASSSGSEERETQYF. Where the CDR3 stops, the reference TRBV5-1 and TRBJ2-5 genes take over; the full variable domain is KAGVTQTPRYLIKTRGQQVTLSCSPISGHRSVSWYQQTPGQGLQFLFEYFSETQRNKGNFPGRFSGRQFSNSRSEMNVSTLELGDSALYLCASSSGSEERETQYFGPGTRLLVL.